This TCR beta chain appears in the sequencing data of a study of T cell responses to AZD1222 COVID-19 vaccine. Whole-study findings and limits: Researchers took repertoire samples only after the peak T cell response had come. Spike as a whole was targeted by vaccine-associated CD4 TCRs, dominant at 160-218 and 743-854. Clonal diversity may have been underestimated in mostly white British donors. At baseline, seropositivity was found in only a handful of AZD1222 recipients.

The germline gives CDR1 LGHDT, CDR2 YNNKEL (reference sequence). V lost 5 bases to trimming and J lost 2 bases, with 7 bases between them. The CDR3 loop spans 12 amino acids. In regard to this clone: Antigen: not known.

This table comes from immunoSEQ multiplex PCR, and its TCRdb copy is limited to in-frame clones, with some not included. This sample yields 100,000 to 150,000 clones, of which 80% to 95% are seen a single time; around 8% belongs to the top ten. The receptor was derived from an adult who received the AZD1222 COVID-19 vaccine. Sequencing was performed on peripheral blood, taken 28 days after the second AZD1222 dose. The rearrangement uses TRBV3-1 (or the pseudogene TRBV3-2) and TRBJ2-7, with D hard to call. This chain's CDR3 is CASSSQTYEQYF. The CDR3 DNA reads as TGTGCCAGCAGCTCTCAAACCTACGAGCAGTACTTC.